This TCR beta chain stems from a study of blood T cell repertoires in COVID-19. Study as a whole: From the United States, Italy and Spain came samples of acute and convalescent COVID-19. The cDNA or gDNA used as material had been derived from T cells, B-cell-depleted T cells, or PBMCs.

Some clones are missing from TCRdb's copy, which holds only in-frame ones; the method was immunoSEQ multiplex PCR. Among 150,000 or so clones listed, roughly 80% were seen once. The sequence came from a woman in her fifties or sixties who had recovered from COVID-19. Sequencing was carried out using PBMCs or T cells enriched from blood (not recorded which).

CDR3 residues: CASSIRSGGTKNIQYF. CDR3 sequence (DNA): TGTGCCAGTAGTATCCGCAGCGGGGGTACCAAAAACATTCAGTACTTC. The rearrangement uses TRBV19 and TRBJ2-4, with 8 bases fitting TRBD2. Trimming at V came to 3 bases and at J to 2 bases, leaving 6 bases not matched to a gene. The CDR3 consists of 16 residues. Germline V CDR1 and CDR2: LNHDA, SQIVND (reference sequence). The full variable domain, with the rest looked up from reference TRBV19 and TRBJ2-4, is DGGITQSPKYLFRKEGQNVTLSCEQNLNHDAMYWYRQDPGQGLRLIYYSQIVNDFQKGDIAEGYSVSREKKESFPLTVTSAQKNPTAFYLCASSIRSGGTKNIQYFGAGTRLSVL.